Each of the 32 T cell receptor beta chains below was sequenced from the same sample in a study of cytomegalovirus exposure and HLA in healthy donors. The PCR was carried out with 60 Vbeta primers and 13 Jbeta primers. Sequencing was performed with immunoSEQ multiplex PCR; in TCRdb, only in-frame clones are kept and a portion is missing. The table lists approximately 100,000 clones, roughly 67% of them singletons. Material: PBMCs. These receptors were obtained from a man in his forties in good health and CMV-seronegative.

This rearrangement joins TRBV16 to TRBJ2-2; D gene uncertain. Germline CDR1 KGHSY, CDR2 FQNENV. V lost 0 bases, J lost 7 bases, and 12 bases lay in between. The CDR3 is 15 amino acids. The CDR3 region is CASSQSGPAHGELFF. CDR3 coding DNA: TGTGCCAGCAGCCAATCGGGCCCCGCCCACGGGGAGCTGTTTTTT.

The V call is TRBV19, the J call TRBJ1-2, with 10 nucleotides matching TRBD1. V lost 5 bases, J lost 4 bases, and 13 bases stayed unmatched. Germline CDR1 and CDR2: LNHDA and SQIVND (reference sequence). The CDR3 contains 17 residues. CDR3 loop: CASSVQGQGRILYGYTF. The CDR3 DNA is TGTGCCAGTAGTGTCCAGGGACAGGGGCGGATTCTCTATGGCTACACCTTC.

The V call is TRBV29-1, the J call TRBJ1-1; 7 bases map to TRBD1. In germline, CDR1 is SQVTM, CDR2 ANQGSEA. The CDR3 contains 15 residues. Unmatched junction bases numbered 10, after V lost 6 bases and J lost 0 bases. The CDR3 sequence: CSVGLPRGLNTEAFF. DNA of the CDR3: TGCAGCGTCGGTTTACCTAGGGGGCTGAACACTGAAGCTTTCTTT. Using reference TRBV29-1 and TRBJ1-1 for the parts outside the CDR3, the full variable domain is SAVISQKPSRDICQRGTSLTIQCQVDSQVTMMFWYRQQPGQSLTLIATANQGSEATYESGFVIDKFPISRPNLTFSTLTVSNMSPEDSSIYLCSVGLPRGLNTEAFFGQGTRLTVV.

J is TRBJ2-1 and V is TRBV4-1, with 7 bases aligning to TRBD1. J lost 6 bases, V lost 0 bases, and 11 bases had no gene match. Germline lookup yields CDR1 MGHRA and CDR2 YSYEKL. The CDR3 has 17 amino acids. CDR3 sequence reads: CASSQDSPQGTLNEQFF. CDR3 DNA: TGCGCCAGCAGCCAAGATTCTCCACAGGGGACCCTCAATGAGCAGTTCTTC.

There are a few counts of this clone. The V and J genes are TRBV7-9 and TRBJ1-1, with 9 bases matching TRBD1. V dropped 5 bases and J dropped 0; count of bases not matched to a gene: 13. Germline V gene sequence: CDR1 SEHNR, CDR2 FQNEAQ (reference sequence). This CDR3 has 18 residues. The CDR3 loop reads CASSPKLGTGNMNTEAFF. DNA for the CDR3: TGTGCCAGCAGCCCCAAGTTGGGGACAGGGAACATGAACACTGAAGCTTTCTTT.

This clone was seen only a few times. The rearrangement uses TRBV19 and TRBJ2-3; D not certain. The germline CDR1 and CDR2 sequences are LNHDA and SQIVND (reference sequence). Trimming stripped 3 bases from V and 2 bases from J, with 9 bases between. This CDR3 is built from 14 residues. DNA for the CDR3: TGTGCCAGTAGTATGATGGCCAACACAGATACGCAGTATTTT. This codes for CASSMMANTDTQYF.

V and J are TRBV7-6 and TRBJ1-5; D perhaps matches TRBD1 (6 bases). The V and J ends lost 4 bases and 5 bases respectively, with 9 bases between them. The CDR3 extends over 13 amino acids. Germline V gives CDR1 SGHVS, CDR2 FNYEAQ. The CDR3 DNA is TGTGCCAGCAGCTCGGACAGCTATCAGCCCCAGCATTTT. Encoded protein: CASSSDSYQPQHF.

This clone was picked up one time. The chain recombines TRBV4-3 with TRBJ2-7; the D gene is possibly TRBD1 (6 bases). Trimming took 2 bases from V and 12 from J, leaving 17 bases between them. The germline V gene encodes CDR1 LGHNA and CDR2 YSLEER. There are 13 residues in the CDR3. The CDR3 region has the DNA TGCGCCAGCAGCCAAACAACGACAGGAGGCTTGTACTTC. Translating gives CASSQTTTGGLYF.

This chain uses TRBV7-6 with TRBJ2-6; possible D gene TRBD2, 6 bases. Germline V lookup: CDR1 SGHVS, CDR2 FNYEAQ. The CDR3 is 17 residues long. With 0 bases removed from V and 4 bases from J, the gap between germline ends came to 13 bases. The CDR3 is CASSLAPGVLGANVLTF. CDR3 bases: TGTGCCAGCAGCTTAGCGCCGGGGGTGTTGGGGGCCAACGTCCTGACTTTC.

The rearrangement uses TRBV5-1 and TRBJ2-5; 14 bases align to TRBD2. CDR3 size: 16 residues. The ends lost 4 bases at V and 3 bases at J; junction bases unmatched: 5. The germline gives CDR1 SGHRS, CDR2 YFSETQ. The CDR3 loop reads CASSRLAGGLKETQYF. DNA of the CDR3: TGCGCCAGCAGCAGACTAGCGGGGGGGCTTAAAGAGACCCAGTACTTC.

With respect to this clone: The sample holds other DNA sequences that translate to the same CDR3. The V and J genes are TRBV28 and TRBJ2-2; no clear D. Between the trimmed V and J ends, which lost 4 bases and 0 bases, there was a span of 3 bases. The germline V gene has CDR1 MDHEN and CDR2 SYDVKM. The CDR3 has 13 amino acids. In nucleotides, the CDR3 is TGTGCCAGCAGTTCCGCGAACACCGGGGAGCTGTTTTTT. Translating it yields CASSSANTGELFF.

V usage is TRBV7-6 and J usage is TRBJ2-7; a weak D match, TRBD1 (5 bases). V lost 5 bases and J 2 bases, leaving 10 bases between the germline ends. Per germline, CDR1 SGHVS and CDR2 FNYEAQ. The CDR3 totals 13 residues. Here the CDR3 reads CASSPSGTYEQYF. The CDR3 bases are TGTGCCAGCAGCCCCTCAGGGACCTACGAGCAGTACTTC.

This rearrangement joins TRBV10-1 to TRBJ1-5; 12 bases match TRBD1. CDR1 is WNHNN, CDR2 SYGVQD, per germline (reference sequence). J lost 2 bases, V lost 4 bases, and 6 bases had no gene match. This CDR3 spans 17 amino acids. The CDR3 sequence is CASSAGQGADGNQPQHF. The CDR3 nucleotides read TGCGCCAGCAGTGCGGGACAGGGGGCGGATGGCAATCAGCCCCAGCATTTT.

This clone was counted only a few times. V and J are TRBV13 and TRBJ2-7, with 10 bases that match TRBD1. This CDR3 has 14 amino acids. The germline V gene has CDR1 PRHDT and CDR2 FYEKMQ (reference sequence). V trimming: 3 bases; J trimming: 4 bases; junction bases outside the gene matches: 3. CDR3: CASSLGQGLYEQYF. Written as DNA, the CDR3 is TGTGCCAGCAGCTTGGGACAGGGGTTGTACGAGCAGTACTTC.

The V and J genes are TRBV7-9 and TRBJ2-7; D is ambiguous. Trimming stripped 3 bases from V and 2 bases from J, with 5 bases between. Germline assignment: CDR1 SEHNR and CDR2 FQNEAQ (reference sequence). This CDR3 comprises 12 residues. DNA for the CDR3: TGTGCCAGCAGCTTCGGAGCCTACGAGCAGTACTTC. It encodes CASSFGAYEQYF.

The rearrangement uses TRBV11-1 and TRBJ2-1, with 10 nucleotides matching TRBD2. This CDR3 has 15 amino acids. Germline V gene lookup returns CDR1 SGHAT and CDR2 FQDESV (reference sequence). J gave up 10 bases and V 3 bases, and 9 bases lay outside the gene matches. The chain's CDR3 is CASSLSGGAIREQFF. The DNA for the CDR3 is TGTGCCAGCAGCTTGAGCGGGGGGGCGATACGGGAGCAGTTCTTC.

This clone was detected only a few times. The chain links TRBV4-1 to TRBJ1-1; D gene ambiguous. CDR1 is MGHRA, CDR2 YSYEKL, per germline. Trimming left V 4 bases short and J 0 bases short, with 6 bases between. This CDR3 comprises 13 residues. The CDR3, as DNA: TGCGCCAGCAGCCCTACTGTGAACACTGAAGCTTTCTTT. Encoded protein: CASSPTVNTEAFF.

This chain links TRBV19 with TRBJ1-4; no reliable D call. The length of the CDR3 is 18 residues. CDR1 is LNHDA and CDR2 is SQIVND in the germline V gene (reference sequence). Trimming took off 5 bases at V and 0 bases at J, with 19 bases between the two ends. CDR3 nucleotides: TGTGCCAGTAGTCCCGCCGCGGCCAACCTTGCAACTAATGAAAAACTGTTTTTT. Its translation is CASSPAAANLATNEKLFF.

Only one count was recorded for this clone. The V and J genes are TRBV5-1 and TRBJ1-4; D call uncertain. CDR1 is SGHRS, CDR2 YFSETQ, per germline. The ends were cut back, 4 bases at V and 5 bases at J, with 9 bases in the middle. The CDR3 contains 13 residues. The CDR3 nucleotides read TGCGCCAGCAGCGCCGGGAGCAATGAAAAACTGTTTTTT. Encoded protein: CASSAGSNEKLFF.

This chain links TRBV7-2 with TRBJ2-3; TRBD1 agrees at 8 bases. This CDR3 has 17 amino acids. Per the germline V gene, CDR1 is SGHTA and CDR2 is FQGNSA. V lost 5 bases and J lost 0; bases outside the gene matches: 10. The CDR3 sequence: CASSPLGQGTSTDTQYF. In DNA form, the CDR3 reads TGTGCCAGCAGCCCCCTCGGACAGGGAACAAGCACAGATACGCAGTATTTT.

This chain uses TRBV7-9 with TRBJ2-7, with 10 bases matching TRBD2. This CDR3 is 13 amino acids long. Germline V CDR1 and CDR2: SEHNR, FQNEAQ (reference sequence). The J segment lost 5 bases and the V segment lost 5 bases, leaving 3 bases of the junction unmatched. CDR3 coding DNA: TGTGCCAGCAGCCCTAGCGGGGGAGACGAGCAGTACTTC. Translating gives CASSPSGGDEQYF.

This clone was found a few times. The V and J genes are TRBV27 and TRBJ1-6, with 9 bases identical to TRBD1. Germline V gene lookup returns CDR1 MNHEY and CDR2 SMNVEV (reference sequence). After removal of 5 bases from V and 10 bases from J, the junction contained 12 bases not matched to a gene. The CDR3 spans 16 residues. CDR3 loop: CASSPRTGVLGSPLHF. The CDR3 coding sequence is TGTGCCAGCAGTCCACGGACAGGGGTTCTGGGATCACCCCTCCACTTT.

This clone was seen only a few times. The chain recombines TRBV2 with TRBJ2-2, with 11 nucleotides matching TRBD1. CDR3 length: 16 amino acids. With V trimmed by 4 bases and J by 4 bases, 5 bases remained unmatched. Germline CDR1 is SNHLY and CDR2 is FYNNEI. CDR3 loop: CASSVTGTGGTGELFF. In nucleotides, the CDR3 is TGTGCCAGCAGTGTTACCGGGACAGGGGGCACCGGGGAGCTGTTTTTT.

The V call is TRBV7-2, the J call TRBJ1-3; D possibly corresponds to TRBD1 (5 bases). V dropped 5 bases and J dropped 4 bases, with 6 bases sitting between them. The CDR3 is 12 residues long. Per germline, CDR1 SGHTA and CDR2 FQGNSA. CDR3 residues: CASSPGGNTIYF. The CDR3 DNA reads TGTGCCAGCAGCCCAGGGGGAAACACCATATATTTT. Combining the CDR3 with reference TRBV7-2 and TRBJ1-3 gives the whole variable domain GAGVSQSPSNKVTEKGKDVELRCDPISGHTALYWYRQSLGQGLEFLIYFQGNSAPDKSGLPSDRFSAERTGGSVSTLTIQRTQQEDSAVYLCASSPGGNTIYFGEGSWLTVV.

The chain links TRBV4-3 to TRBJ2-7; 8 positions agree with TRBD2. Germline CDR1 and CDR2: LGHNA and YSLEER. V lost 4 bases and J lost 0; bases outside the gene matches: 11. This CDR3 region has 17 residues. The CDR3 DNA is TGCGCCAGCAGCCTTCTGGTAGCGGGGCCAAGCTCCTACGAGCAGTACTTC. Protein sequence: CASSLLVAGPSSYEQYF.

CDR3 DNA: TGCGCCAGCAGCTTGGCCCCGTTGGGACAGGGGGCGGTCCATGGCTACACCTTC. Amino acid sequence: CASSLAPLGQGAVHGYTF. The chain uses TRBV5-1 and TRBJ1-2, with 12 bases identical to TRBD1. The CDR3 covers 18 residues. Unmatched junction bases numbered 12, after V lost 0 bases and J lost 6 bases. The V gene's germline CDR1 is SGHRS and CDR2 YFSETQ.

The chain employs TRBV9 and TRBJ1-3; D gene ambiguous. V was shortened by 0 bases and J by 4 bases, with 17 bases between the two germline ends. The CDR3 is made up of 17 amino acids. Germline-derived CDR1 and CDR2 are SGDLS and YYNGEE. CDR3 coding DNA: TGTGCCAGCAGCGTAGGAGAGGGAGGATCGGCCGGAAACACCATATATTTT. The encoded protein is CASSVGEGGSAGNTIYF.

V gene TRBV4-1 combines with J gene TRBJ1-1, with TRBD1 identical over 7 bases. Germline lookup yields CDR1 MGHRA and CDR2 YSYEKL. After removal of 3 bases from V and 1 base from J, the junction contained 14 bases not matched to a gene. The CDR3 length is 18 residues. In DNA, the CDR3 is TGCGCCAGCAGCCACGGACAGGACACACCCAGGGGGAACACTGAAGCTTTCTTT. Protein sequence: CASSHGQDTPRGNTEAFF.

The chain carries TRBV7-6 and TRBJ2-5; 7 bases fit TRBD1. Germline-derived CDR1 and CDR2 are SGHVS and FNYEAQ. The CDR3 runs to 15 residues. Trimming took 5 bases from V and 11 from J; bases not matched to a gene: 17. Here the CDR3 reads CASSRSPRQGDEQYF. Here the CDR3 DNA reads TGTGCCAGCAGCAGATCCCCTCGACAGGGAGATGAGCAGTACTTC.

The chain links TRBV4-1 to TRBJ2-1; 9 bases match TRBD1. Germline-derived CDR1 and CDR2 are MGHRA and YSYEKL. After removal of 4 bases from V and 6 bases from J, the junction contained 16 bases not matched to a gene. This CDR3 spans 18 amino acids. The CDR3 sequence: CASSPTLGTGMGINEQFF. CDR3 coding DNA: TGCGCCAGCAGCCCCACCCTCGGGACAGGGATGGGTATCAATGAGCAGTTCTTC.

The table lists this clone with a count of one. The chain is built from TRBV28 and TRBJ1-1; 9 bases are shared with TRBD1. The germline gives CDR1 MDHEN, CDR2 SYDVKM. The ends lost 6 bases at V and 4 bases at J; junction bases unmatched: 15. The CDR3 totals 17 residues. The chain's CDR3 is CASSYVWTGVSPTEAFF. CDR3 sequence (DNA): TGTGCCAGCAGCTACGTATGGACAGGGGTCTCACCCACTGAAGCTTTCTTT.

A few counts support this clone. The chain is built from TRBV5-4 and TRBJ2-7; D remains ambiguous. Germline V lookup: CDR1 SGHNT, CDR2 YYREEE (reference sequence). CDR3 length: 10 residues. Trimming left V 4 bases short and J 11 bases short, with 10 bases between. CDR3 sequence (DNA): TGTGCCAGCAGCCTAATGCACGAGTACTTC. Translation: CASSLMHEYF.